Below are 20 T cell receptor beta chains sequenced from a single sample in a study of shared clonotypes between healthy human individuals (TCRdb year 2020). Library generation was performed with the immunoSEQ multiplex PCR assay. This is the immuneACCESS table as TCRdb keeps it, with only in-frame sequences that have V and J called. A part of the clones is gone; compared with another copy, unresolved V genes explain less than half, and the rest is unexplained. This sample has 600,000 to 750,000 clones in its table, and around 72% of those were observed once. The top ten hold around 2% of the sample. The sample comprised memory CD4+ T cells sorted from blood. What the cell subset or site label conveys for this sample: CD45RA-negative fraction. These receptors all stem from a woman younger than 45 in good health.

This clone was counted a few times. The V and J genes are TRBV19 and TRBJ2-1; 8 nucleotides match TRBD2. V lost 4 bases, J lost 9 bases, and 11 bases stayed unmatched. CDR1 and CDR2 (germline): LNHDA, SQIVND (reference sequence). The length of the CDR3 is 15 residues. CDR3 sequence: CASSSGTRLYTEQFF. CDR3 DNA sequence: TGTGCCAGTAGTAGCGGGACTAGACTCTATACTGAGCAGTTCTTC.

V is TRBV10-3 and J is TRBJ2-2; 12 positions match TRBD2. The trim removed 3 bases at V and 6 bases at J, leaving 8 bases unmatched. The CDR3 is 17 amino acids. Germline V gene sequence: CDR1 ENHRY, CDR2 SYGVKD. The CDR3 sequence: CAISDRLAGDHAGELFF. CDR3 in DNA: TGTGCCATCAGTGATAGACTAGCGGGAGATCATGCCGGGGAGCTGTTTTTT.

This clone was observed a single time. Other nucleotide sequences from this sample produce the same CDR3. The genes are TRBV19 and TRBJ1-5, with D possibly being TRBD1 (5 bases). Germline-derived CDR1 and CDR2 are LNHDA and SQIVND (reference sequence). CDR3 length: 13 amino acids. Trimming took off 3 bases at V and 5 bases at J, with 8 bases between the two ends. The CDR3 DNA follows: TGTGCCAGTAGTATCAGAGGGGATCAGCCCCAGCATTTT. This translates into CASSIRGDQPQHF.

This chain connects TRBV5-4 to TRBJ2-7; 10 bases match TRBD1. The CDR3 runs 14 residues. Germline V lookup: CDR1 SGHNT, CDR2 YYREEE (reference sequence). J gave up 6 bases and V 4 bases, and 7 bases lay outside the gene matches. DNA for the CDR3: TGTGCCAGCAGCGGGGACAGGGGCTTTTCCGAGCAGTACTTC. Amino acids: CASSGDRGFSEQYF.

The rearrangement joins TRBV27 to TRBJ1-2, with D maybe TRBD1 (5 bases). CDR3 size: 15 residues. The V gene's germline CDR1 is MNHEY and CDR2 SMNVEV (reference sequence). The V end was cut by 2 bases, the J end by 2 bases, with 12 bases between. CDR3 bases: TGTGCCAGCAGTTTAGCCCGGGACGGCAACTATGGCTACACCTTC. This codes for CASSLARDGNYGYTF.

The table lists this clone with a few counts. The chain employs TRBV18 and TRBJ2-7; D tentatively fits TRBD1 or TRBD2 (7 bases each). The CDR3 runs to 14 residues. Trimming cost V 3 bases and J 6 bases, with 15 bases left between them. CDR1 KGHSH and CDR2 LQKENI come from the germline V gene. CDR3 DNA: TGTGCCAGCTCACCGACTACAGGGGAGGGCGAGCAGTACTTC. Residues: CASSPTTGEGEQYF.

This clone occurred many times. CDR3 sequence: CASSRDRYTEAFF. The CDR3 DNA is TGTGCCAGCTCACGAGACCGATACACTGAAGCTTTCTTT. The chain recombines TRBV18 with TRBJ1-1, with D unresolved. Germline V gene sequence: CDR1 KGHSH, CDR2 LQKENI. V lost 4 bases and J lost 3, with 9 bases in between. This CDR3 is 13 amino acids long.

V gene TRBV30 combines with J gene TRBJ1-4, with D perhaps matching TRBD1 (6 bases). Per germline, CDR1 GTSNPN and CDR2 SVGIG (reference sequence). CDR3 size: 14 residues. With 5 bases removed from V and 4 bases from J, the gap between germline ends came to 14 bases. DNA of the CDR3: TGTGCCTGGGGCCGAGGGGGGAGTAATGAAAAACTGTTTTTT. Translated, it gives CAWGRGGSNEKLFF.

In its sample, this clone was seen many times. The chain carries TRBV19 and TRBJ2-3; D might be TRBD1 (5 bases). From germline, CDR1 is LNHDA and CDR2 SQIVND (reference sequence). The CDR3 is made up of 13 amino acids. V lost 5 bases and J 1 base, leaving 7 bases between the germline ends. This chain's CDR3 is CASSPRGTDTQYF. The CDR3 nucleotides read TGTGCCAGTAGTCCCAGGGGCACAGATACGCAGTATTTT.

In its sample, this clone was seen once. This chain connects TRBV18 to TRBJ2-6; the D gene is possibly TRBD1 (6 bases). CDR1 and CDR2 (germline): KGHSH, LQKENI. V was cut by 2 bases and J by 0 bases, with 17 bases left in between. This CDR3 region has 19 residues. The CDR3 loop is CASSPNLFRTDSGANVLTF. The CDR3 coding sequence is TGTGCCAGCTCACCAAACTTGTTCAGGACAGACTCTGGGGCCAACGTCCTGACTTTC.

Ten or more counts support this clone. The chain is built from TRBV30 and TRBJ1-5; D not certain. Germline-derived CDR1 and CDR2 are GTSNPN and SVGIG (reference sequence). This CDR3 is 13 amino acids long. V dropped 1 base and J dropped 6 bases, with 10 bases sitting between them. CDR3 sequence: CAWSAPGGQPQHF. For the CDR3, the DNA is TGTGCCTGGAGTGCGCCGGGTGGTCAGCCCCAGCATTTT. Full variable domain (remainder filled in from reference TRBV30 and TRBJ1-5): SQTIHQWPATLVQPVGSPLSLECTVEGTSNPNLYWYRQAAGRGLQLLFYSVGIGQISSEVPQNLSASRPQDRQFILSSKKLLLSDSGFYLCAWSAPGGQPQHFGDGTRLSIL.

CDR3 coding DNA: TGTGCCAGCTCACAGTCCCGTCCCCGGTTCGCAGTACCCTCTGGAAACACCATATATTTT. Protein: CASSQSRPRFAVPSGNTIYF. The chain carries TRBV18 and TRBJ1-3; no clear D gene. Germline V gene lookup returns CDR1 KGHSH and CDR2 LQKENI. This CDR3 contains 20 residues. The V end was cut by 4 bases, the J end by 0 bases, with 25 bases between. Full variable domain (remainder filled in from reference TRBV18 and TRBJ1-3): NAGVMQNPRHLVRRRGQEARLRCSPMKGHSHVYWYRQLPEEGLKFMVYLQKENIIDESGMPKERFSAEFPKEGPSILRIQQVVRGDSAAYFCASSQSRPRFAVPSGNTIYFGEGSWLTVV.

The rearrangement joins TRBV18 to TRBJ1-3, with D unresolved. The CDR3 sequence is 14 residues long. Trimming pared 3 bases from V and 0 bases from J, leaving 6 bases between. The germline CDR1 and CDR2 sequences are KGHSH and LQKENI. CDR3 in DNA: TGTGCCAGCTCACCCAAGATCTCTGGAAACACCATATATTTT. The encoded protein is CASSPKISGNTIYF.

This clone was seen only once. The chain uses TRBV6-5 and TRBJ2-7; D not certain. The V and J ends lost 2 bases and 4 bases respectively, with 15 bases between them. Germline-derived CDR1 and CDR2 are MNHEY and SVGAGI. This CDR3 comprises 15 residues. The DNA of the CDR3 is TGTGCCAGCAGTTACACCCCGGACGTAGGGTACGAGCAGTACTTC. Translating gives CASSYTPDVGYEQYF.

The chain links TRBV6-5 to TRBJ1-2, with 8 bases lining up with TRBD1. The germline gives CDR1 MNHEY, CDR2 SVGAGI. After removal of 5 bases from V and 3 bases from J, the junction contained 2 bases not matched to a gene. This CDR3 has 13 residues. CDR3 bases: TGTGCCAGCAGTGCGACAGGGGACTATGGCTACACCTTC. Translating it yields CASSATGDYGYTF.

This clone was seen ten or more times. The chain carries TRBV2 and TRBJ2-1, with 8 bases fitting TRBD1. Trimming took 4 bases from V and 6 from J; bases not matched to a gene: 8. The CDR3 length is 15 residues. The germline V gene encodes CDR1 SNHLY and CDR2 FYNNEI. The CDR3 here is CASSVEGQALNEQFF. DNA for the CDR3: TGTGCCAGCAGTGTCGAGGGACAGGCTCTCAATGAGCAGTTCTTC. The full variable domain, with the rest looked up from reference TRBV2 and TRBJ2-1, is EPEVTQTPSHQVTQMGQEVILRCVPISNHLYFYWYRQILGQKVEFLVSFYNNEISEKSEIFDDQFSVERPDGSNFTLKIRSTKLEDSAMYFCASSVEGQALNEQFFGPGTRLTVL.

This CDR3 reads CASSSPRTENEQFF. In DNA form, the CDR3 reads TGTGCCAGCAGTTCCCCCCGGACTGAAAATGAGCAGTTCTTC. This chain joins TRBV6-5 and TRBJ2-1; a possible D gene is TRBD2 (5 bases). This CDR3 contains 14 residues. The germline gives CDR1 MNHEY, CDR2 SVGAGI. Trimming took off 4 bases at V and 7 bases at J, with 14 bases between the two ends.

The table lists this clone with a few counts. The rearrangement uses TRBV7-9 and TRBJ1-1; D is possibly TRBD1 (5 bases). Trimming took 1 base from V and 4 from J, leaving 10 bases between them. Germline-derived CDR1 and CDR2 are SEHNR and FQNEAQ (reference sequence). The CDR3 covers 14 residues. In DNA, the CDR3 is TGTGCCAGCAGCTTAGGGGGGTTTGGCACTGAAGCTTTCTTT. It yields the protein CASSLGGFGTEAFF.

The genes are TRBV30 and TRBJ2-7, with TRBD2 identical over 14 bases. Germline CDR1 is GTSNPN and CDR2 is SVGIG (reference sequence). The CDR3 has 15 amino acids. Trimming removed 2 bases from V and 3 bases from J; junction bases left unmatched: 3. The CDR3 loop reads CAWSKGLAGDYEQYF. For the CDR3, the DNA is TGTGCCTGGAGTAAGGGACTAGCGGGAGACTACGAGCAGTACTTC.

This clone was detected only a few times. V is TRBV7-8 and J is TRBJ2-5; D gene uncertain. V was pared by 4 bases and J by 5 bases, with 11 bases between. This CDR3 has 13 residues. CDR1 and CDR2 (germline): SGHVS, FQNEAQ. The CDR3 loop reads CASSSVSRETQYF. The CDR3 bases are TGTGCCAGCAGCTCCGTGTCGCGGGAGACCCAGTACTTC.